This TCR beta chain was identified during a study of tumor-infiltrating lymphocytes in primary liver carcinoma. Between roughly 17 and 33 mg of unsorted bulk tissue served as the source from which RNA and DNA were co-extracted. All tumor specimens exceeded 75% viable tumor cells. Concerning this clonotype: Germline and junction disagree at one end, which may indicate a read error.

From approximately 490 ng total RNA, TCR beta cDNA was generated with a primer in the constant region. Libraries covering TCR beta were generated through three nested multiplex PCR rounds (using a slightly modified ARM-PCR). It was with TRBV1-TRBV30 forward primers and a C-beta reverse primer that the first two PCR rounds were run, at roughly 10 cycles each. Each CDR3 protein is one row after TCRdb ran MiXCR on the multiplex PCR reads. The repertoire holds about 20,000 distinct CDR3 sequences, with under 85% as singletons. CDR3 length: 17 amino acids. Germline-derived CDR1 and CDR2 are SGHNT and YYREEE (reference sequence).

This chain links TRBV5-4 with TRBJ2-3; TRBD1 might be the D (6 bases). The sample taken for sequencing was liver tumor tissue from sampling region 4. As for subset: tumor region T4, right-lateral pole. The origin of this receptor is a woman under 40 with primary liver carcinoma and hepatitis B virus infection. CDR3 sequence (DNA): TGTGCCAGTAGCGTAGACGGACAGCCTCCACCCACAGATACTCAGTATTTT. Protein sequence: CASSVDGQPPPTDTQYF.